The rows below give T cell receptor beta chains drawn from one sample of a study of HIV-infected patients and healthy controls. MiXCR, run by TCRdb on the 5' RACE reads, gives a single entry per CDR3 protein. The table shows roughly 18,000 distinct CDR3 sequences, with 10% occurring only once. The sequenced sample consisted of blood. The receptors were sampled from an adult in good health. Each CDR3 is given with its conserved first and last residue. A D gene is named only where the DNA matches it firmly. Sizes are listed as how often the clone was seen (once, few, many) or a class if it is expanded.

v_call: TRBV27
j_call: TRBJ2-7
clone_size: many
d_call: .
cdr3_length: 13
cdr3_nt: TGTGCCAGCAGTCTGGGGCAGAGCTACGAGCAGTACTTC
cdr3_aa: CASSLGQSYEQYF

v_call: TRBV11-2
j_call: TRBJ1-2
clone_size: many
d_call: .
cdr3_length: 16
cdr3_nt: TGTGCCAGCAACTCAAACGGGGACCGTGCCCTCTATGGCTACACCTTC
cdr3_aa: CASNSNGDRALYGYTF

v_call: TRBV20-1
j_call: TRBJ1-2
clone_size: few
d_call: .
cdr3_length: 15
cdr3_nt: TGCAGTGCACCCACGCAGGGAAGGGCAAACTATGGCTACACCTTC
cdr3_aa: CSAPTQGRANYGYTF

v_call: TRBV7-9
j_call: TRBJ2-1
clone_size: medium-sized
d_call: TRBD2
cdr3_length: 15
cdr3_nt: TGTGCCAGCAGCTACCTAGCGGGAGCCTCCAATGAGCAGTTCTTC
cdr3_aa: CASSYLAGASNEQFF

v_call: TRBV6-2/TRBV6-3
j_call: TRBJ2-3
clone_size: medium-sized
d_call: TRBD2
cdr3_length: 16
cdr3_nt: TGTGCCAGCAGTTACCGTGCTAGCGGGACTTCAGATACGCAGTATTTT
cdr3_aa: CASSYRASGTSDTQYF

v_call: TRBV6-6
j_call: TRBJ1-1
clone_size: medium-sized
d_call: .
cdr3_length: 14
cdr3_nt: TGTGCCAGCAGTTACGCGAGCTTAAACACTGAAGCTTTCTTT
cdr3_aa: CASSYASLNTEAFF

v_call: TRBV7-3
j_call: TRBJ2-3
clone_size: medium-sized
d_call: .
cdr3_length: 13
cdr3_nt: TGTGCCAGCAGCTTTGGCCTCGCAGATACGCAGTATTTT
cdr3_aa: CASSFGLADTQYF

v_call: TRBV6-6
j_call: TRBJ2-2
clone_size: few
d_call: TRBD2
cdr3_length: 18
cdr3_nt: TGTGCCAGTTCCTCCACTACTAGCGGGAGGGCCCGTCCCGGGGAGCTGTTTTTT
cdr3_aa: CASSSTTSGRARPGELFF

v_call: TRBV9
j_call: TRBJ1-2
clone_size: many
d_call: .
cdr3_length: 13
cdr3_nt: TGTGCCAGCAGCGTTGGACAGAGCCATGGCTACACCTTC
cdr3_aa: CASSVGQSHGYTF

v_call: TRBV6-5
j_call: TRBJ2-7
clone_size: many
d_call: TRBD1
cdr3_length: 15
cdr3_nt: TGTGCCAGCAGTTACTCTGCAGGGGGCCTGTACGAGCAGTACTTC
cdr3_aa: CASSYSAGGLYEQYF